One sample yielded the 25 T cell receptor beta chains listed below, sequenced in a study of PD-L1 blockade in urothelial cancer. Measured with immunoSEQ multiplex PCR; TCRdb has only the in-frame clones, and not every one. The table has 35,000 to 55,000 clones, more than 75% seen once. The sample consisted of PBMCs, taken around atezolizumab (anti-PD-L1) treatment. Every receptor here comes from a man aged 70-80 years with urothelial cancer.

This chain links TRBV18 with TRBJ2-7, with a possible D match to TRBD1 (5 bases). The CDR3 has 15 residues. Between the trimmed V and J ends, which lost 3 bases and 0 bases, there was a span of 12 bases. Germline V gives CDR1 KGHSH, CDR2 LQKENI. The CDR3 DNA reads TGTGCCAGCTCACCTAACAAACAGGACTCCTACGAGCAGTACTTC. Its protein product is CASSPNKQDSYEQYF.

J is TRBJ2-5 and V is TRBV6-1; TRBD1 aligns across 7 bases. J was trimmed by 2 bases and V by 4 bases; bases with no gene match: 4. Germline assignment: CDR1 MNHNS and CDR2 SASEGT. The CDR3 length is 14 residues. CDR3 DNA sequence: TGTGCCAGCAGTGTTCAGACAGGGCAAGAGACCCAGTACTTC. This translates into CASSVQTGQETQYF.

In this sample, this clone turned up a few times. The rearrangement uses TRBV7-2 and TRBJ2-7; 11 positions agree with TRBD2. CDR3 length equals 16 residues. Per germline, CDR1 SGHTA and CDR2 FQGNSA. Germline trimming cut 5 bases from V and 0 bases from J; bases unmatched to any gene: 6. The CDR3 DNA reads TGTGCCAGCAGCCTATATACTAGCGGGAGCTCCTACGAGCAGTACTTC. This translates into CASSLYTSGSSYEQYF.

Here the CDR3 DNA reads TGTGCCAGCAGCTTATCAACGGGAGCCACGAGGGAGCAGTACTTC. It yields the protein CASSLSTGATREQYF. The V gene is TRBV11-2, the J gene TRBJ2-7; a weak D match, TRBD2 (6 bases). Trimming stripped 2 bases from V and 7 bases from J, with 18 bases between. The CDR3 has 15 residues. CDR1 and CDR2 from the germline V gene are SGHAT and FQNNGV.

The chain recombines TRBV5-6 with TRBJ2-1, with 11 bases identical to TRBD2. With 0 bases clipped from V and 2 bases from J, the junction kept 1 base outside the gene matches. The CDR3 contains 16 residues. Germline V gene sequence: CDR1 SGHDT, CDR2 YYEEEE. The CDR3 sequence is CASSLVGLAAYNEQFF. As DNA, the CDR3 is TGTGCCAGCAGCTTGGTGGGACTAGCGGCCTACAATGAGCAGTTCTTC.

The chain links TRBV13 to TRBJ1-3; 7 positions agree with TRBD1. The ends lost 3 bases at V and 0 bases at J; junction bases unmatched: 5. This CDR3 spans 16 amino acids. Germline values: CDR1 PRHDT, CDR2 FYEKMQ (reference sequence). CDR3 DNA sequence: TGTGCCAGCAGCTTTAAAGGGGGCCCCTCTGGAAACACCATATATTTT. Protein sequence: CASSFKGGPSGNTIYF.

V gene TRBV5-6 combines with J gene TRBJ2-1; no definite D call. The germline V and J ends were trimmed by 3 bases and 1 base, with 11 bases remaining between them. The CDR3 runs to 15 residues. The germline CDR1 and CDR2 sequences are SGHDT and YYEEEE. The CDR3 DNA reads TGTGCCAGCAGCTCGAGTGTTAAGTCCTACAATGAGCAGTTCTTC. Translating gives CASSSSVKSYNEQFF.

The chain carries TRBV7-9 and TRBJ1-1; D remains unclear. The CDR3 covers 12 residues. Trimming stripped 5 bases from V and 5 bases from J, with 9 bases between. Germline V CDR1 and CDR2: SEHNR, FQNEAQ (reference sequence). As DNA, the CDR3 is TGTGCCAGCAGCCTCCGGGGTACTGAAGCTTTCTTT. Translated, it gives CASSLRGTEAFF. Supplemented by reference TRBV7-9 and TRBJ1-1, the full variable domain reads DTGVSQNPRHKITKRGQNVTFRCDPISEHNRLYWYRQTLGQGPEFLTYFQNEAQLEKSRLLSDRFSAERPKGSFSTLEIQRTEQGDSAMYLCASSLRGTEAFFGQGTRLTVV.

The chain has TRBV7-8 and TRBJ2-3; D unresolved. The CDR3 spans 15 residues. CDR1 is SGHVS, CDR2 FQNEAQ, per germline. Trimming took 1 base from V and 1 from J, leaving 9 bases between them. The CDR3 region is CASSLGGGGTDTQYF. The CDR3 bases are TGTGCCAGCAGCTTAGGTGGCGGAGGCACAGATACGCAGTATTTT.

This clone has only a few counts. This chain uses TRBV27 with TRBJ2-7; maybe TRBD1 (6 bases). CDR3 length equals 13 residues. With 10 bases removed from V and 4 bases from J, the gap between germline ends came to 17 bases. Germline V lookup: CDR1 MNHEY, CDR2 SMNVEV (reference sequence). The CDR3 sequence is CANLRGFRYEQYF. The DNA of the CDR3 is TGTGCCAACCTCAGGGGATTCCGATACGAGCAGTACTTC.

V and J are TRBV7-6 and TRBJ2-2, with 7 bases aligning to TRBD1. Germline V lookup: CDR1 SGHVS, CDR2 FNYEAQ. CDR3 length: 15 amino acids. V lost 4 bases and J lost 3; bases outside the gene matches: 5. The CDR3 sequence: CASSSEGADTGELFF. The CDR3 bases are TGTGCCAGCAGCTCTGAGGGGGCGGACACCGGGGAGCTGTTTTTT.

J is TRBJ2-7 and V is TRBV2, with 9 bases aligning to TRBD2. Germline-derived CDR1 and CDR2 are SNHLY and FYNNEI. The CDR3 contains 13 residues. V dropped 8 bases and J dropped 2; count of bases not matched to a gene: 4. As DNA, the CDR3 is TGTGCCAGCGAACGCGGGAGGGCCTACGAGCAGTACTTC. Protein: CASERGRAYEQYF.

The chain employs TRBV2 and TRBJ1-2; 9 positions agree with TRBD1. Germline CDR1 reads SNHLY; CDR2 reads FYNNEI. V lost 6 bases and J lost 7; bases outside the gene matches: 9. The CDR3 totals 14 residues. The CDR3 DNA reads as TGTGCCAGCAGGCCCCCGGGACAGGGACCTGGCTACACCTTC. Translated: CASRPPGQGPGYTF.

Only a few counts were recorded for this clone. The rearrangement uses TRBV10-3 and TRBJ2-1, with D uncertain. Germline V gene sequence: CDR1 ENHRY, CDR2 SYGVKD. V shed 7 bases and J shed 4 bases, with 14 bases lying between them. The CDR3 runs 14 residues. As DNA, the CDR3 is TGTGCCATCATTTTTTCCACTGTATACAATGAGCAGTTCTTC. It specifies CAIIFSTVYNEQFF.

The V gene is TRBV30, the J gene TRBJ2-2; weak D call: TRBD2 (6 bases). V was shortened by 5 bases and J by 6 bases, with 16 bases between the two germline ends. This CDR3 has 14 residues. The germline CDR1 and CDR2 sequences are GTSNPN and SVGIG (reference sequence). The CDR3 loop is CAWLRGEKAGELFF. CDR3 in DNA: TGTGCCTGGCTTCGCGGGGAGAAAGCCGGGGAGCTGTTTTTT.

The CDR3 DNA is TGTGCCAGCAGCTTACTTAGTAATCAGCCCCAGCATTTT. This codes for CASSLLSNQPQHF. The V call is TRBV7-8, the J call TRBJ1-5; the D is unclear. The ends were cut back, 2 bases at V and 4 bases at J, with 6 bases in the middle. The CDR3 is 13 residues long. Per germline, CDR1 SGHVS and CDR2 FQNEAQ. Looking up the rest from reference TRBV7-8 and TRBJ1-5 gives the full variable domain: GAGVSQSPRYKVAKRGQDVALRCDPISGHVSLFWYQQALGQGPEFLTYFQNEAQLDKSGLPSDRFFAERPEGSVSTLKIQRTQQEDSAVYLCASSLLSNQPQHFGDGTRLSIL.

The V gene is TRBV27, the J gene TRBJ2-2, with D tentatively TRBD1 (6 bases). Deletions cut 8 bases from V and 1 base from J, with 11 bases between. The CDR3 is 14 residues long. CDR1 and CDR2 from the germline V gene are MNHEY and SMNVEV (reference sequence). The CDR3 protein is CASRRGMNTGELFF. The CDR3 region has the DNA TGTGCCAGCCGAAGGGGGATGAACACCGGGGAGCTGTTTTTT.

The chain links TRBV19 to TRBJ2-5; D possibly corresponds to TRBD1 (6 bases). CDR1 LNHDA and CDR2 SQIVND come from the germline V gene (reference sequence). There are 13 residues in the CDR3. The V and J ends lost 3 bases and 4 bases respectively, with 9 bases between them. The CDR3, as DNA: TGTGCCAGTAGTATCCAGGGGTTAGAGACCCAGTACTTC. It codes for CASSIQGLETQYF. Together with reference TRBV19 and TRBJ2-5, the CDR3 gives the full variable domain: DGGITQSPKYLFRKEGQNVTLSCEQNLNHDAMYWYRQDPGQGLRLIYYSQIVNDFQKGDIAEGYSVSREKKESFPLTVTSAQKNPTAFYLCASSIQGLETQYFGPGTRLLVL.

The CDR3 coding sequence is TGTGCCATCAGTGAGTCATATGCGGGAGAGGGCAATGAGCAGTTCTTC. Its translation is CAISESYAGEGNEQFF. The chain joins TRBV10-3 to TRBJ2-1; 7 nucleotides align to TRBD2. This CDR3 is built from 16 residues. With 0 bases clipped from V and 6 bases from J, the junction kept 8 bases outside the gene matches. Looked up from germline, CDR1 is ENHRY and CDR2 is SYGVKD.

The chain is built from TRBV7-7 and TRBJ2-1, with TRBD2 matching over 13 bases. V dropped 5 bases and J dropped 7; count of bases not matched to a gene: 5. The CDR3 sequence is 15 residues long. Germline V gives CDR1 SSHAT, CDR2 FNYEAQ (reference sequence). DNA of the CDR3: TGTGCCAGCAGCATGGGACTAGCGGGAAGGAATGAGCAGTTCTTC. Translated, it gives CASSMGLAGRNEQFF. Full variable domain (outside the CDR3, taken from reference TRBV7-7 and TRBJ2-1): GAGVSQSPRYKVTKRGQDVTLRCDPISSHATLYWYQQALGQGPEFLTYFNYEAQPDKSGLPSDRFSAERPEGSISTLTIQRTEQRDSAMYRCASSMGLAGRNEQFFGPGTRLTVL.

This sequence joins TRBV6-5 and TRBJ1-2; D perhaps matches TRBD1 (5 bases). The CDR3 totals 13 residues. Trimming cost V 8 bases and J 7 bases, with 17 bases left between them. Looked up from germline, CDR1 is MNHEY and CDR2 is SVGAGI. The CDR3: CASGRTAGRGYTF. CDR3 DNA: TGTGCCAGCGGCCGGACGGCAGGGCGTGGCTACACCTTC.

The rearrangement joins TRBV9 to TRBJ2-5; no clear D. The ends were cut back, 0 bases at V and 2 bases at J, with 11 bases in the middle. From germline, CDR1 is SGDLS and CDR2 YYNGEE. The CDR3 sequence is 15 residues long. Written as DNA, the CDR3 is TGTGCCAGCAGCGTAGGCCCATCTACGCAAGAGACCCAGTACTTC. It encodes CASSVGPSTQETQYF.

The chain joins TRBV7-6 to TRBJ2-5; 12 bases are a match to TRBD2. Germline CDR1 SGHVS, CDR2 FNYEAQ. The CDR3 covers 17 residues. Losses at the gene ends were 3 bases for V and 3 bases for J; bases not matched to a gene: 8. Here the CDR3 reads CASSFPSGRAGEETQYF. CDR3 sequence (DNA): TGTGCCAGCAGCTTTCCTAGCGGGAGGGCCGGAGAAGAGACCCAGTACTTC.

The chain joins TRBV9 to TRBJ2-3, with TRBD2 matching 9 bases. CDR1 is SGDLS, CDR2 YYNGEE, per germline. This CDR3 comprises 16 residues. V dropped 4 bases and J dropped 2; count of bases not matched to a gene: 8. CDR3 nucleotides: TGTGCCAGCAGCTCCCCCATAGCGGGAGTCACAGATACGCAGTATTTT. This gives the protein CASSSPIAGVTDTQYF.

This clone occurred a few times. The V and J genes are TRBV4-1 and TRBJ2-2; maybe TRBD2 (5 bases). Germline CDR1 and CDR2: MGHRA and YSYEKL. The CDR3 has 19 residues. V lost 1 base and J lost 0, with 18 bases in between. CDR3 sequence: CASSQGILRVEPNTGELFF. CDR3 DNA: TGCGCCAGCAGCCAAGGAATTTTGAGGGTAGAGCCGAACACCGGGGAGCTGTTTTTT.